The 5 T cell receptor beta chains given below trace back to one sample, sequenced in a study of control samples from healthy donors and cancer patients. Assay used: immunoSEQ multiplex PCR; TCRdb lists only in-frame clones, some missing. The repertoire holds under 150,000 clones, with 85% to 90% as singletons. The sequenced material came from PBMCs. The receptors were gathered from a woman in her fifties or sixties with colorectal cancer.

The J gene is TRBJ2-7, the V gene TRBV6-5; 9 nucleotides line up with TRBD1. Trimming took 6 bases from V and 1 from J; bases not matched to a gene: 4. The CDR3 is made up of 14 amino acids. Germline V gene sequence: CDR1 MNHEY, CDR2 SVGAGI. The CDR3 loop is CASSGDRASYEQYF. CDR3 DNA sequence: TGTGCCAGCAGCGGGGACAGGGCGTCCTACGAGCAGTACTTC.

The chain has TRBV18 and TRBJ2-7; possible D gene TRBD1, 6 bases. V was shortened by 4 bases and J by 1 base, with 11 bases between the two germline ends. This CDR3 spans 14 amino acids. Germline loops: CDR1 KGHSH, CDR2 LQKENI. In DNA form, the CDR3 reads TGTGCCAGCTCACAAGCGGACAGTTCCTACGAGCAGTACTTC. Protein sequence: CASSQADSSYEQYF.

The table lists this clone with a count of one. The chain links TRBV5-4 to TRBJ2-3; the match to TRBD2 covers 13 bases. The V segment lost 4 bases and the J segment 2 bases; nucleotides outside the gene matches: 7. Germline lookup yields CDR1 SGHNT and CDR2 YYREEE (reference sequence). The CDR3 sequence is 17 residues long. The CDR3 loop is CASSDGGLAGFTDTQYF. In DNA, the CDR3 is TGTGCCAGCAGCGACGGGGGACTAGCGGGGTTCACAGATACGCAGTATTTT.

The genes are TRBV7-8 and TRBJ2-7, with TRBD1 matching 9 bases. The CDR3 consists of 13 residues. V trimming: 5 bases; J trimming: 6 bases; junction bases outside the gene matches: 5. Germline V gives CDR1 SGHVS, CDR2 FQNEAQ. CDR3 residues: CASSLATGGEQYF. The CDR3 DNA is TGTGCCAGCAGCCTCGCGACAGGGGGCGAGCAGTACTTC. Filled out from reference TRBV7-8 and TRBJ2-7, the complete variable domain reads GAGVSQSPRYKVAKRGQDVALRCDPISGHVSLFWYQQALGQGPEFLTYFQNEAQLDKSGLPSDRFFAERPEGSVSTLKIQRTQQEDSAVYLCASSLATGGEQYFGPGTRLTVT.

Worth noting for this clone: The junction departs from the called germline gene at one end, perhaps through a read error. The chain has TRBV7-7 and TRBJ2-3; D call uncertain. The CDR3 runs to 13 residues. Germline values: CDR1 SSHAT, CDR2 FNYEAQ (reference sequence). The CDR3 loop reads CASSLGFTDTQYF. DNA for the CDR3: TGTGCTAGCAGCTTGGGCTTCACAGATACGCAGTATTTT.